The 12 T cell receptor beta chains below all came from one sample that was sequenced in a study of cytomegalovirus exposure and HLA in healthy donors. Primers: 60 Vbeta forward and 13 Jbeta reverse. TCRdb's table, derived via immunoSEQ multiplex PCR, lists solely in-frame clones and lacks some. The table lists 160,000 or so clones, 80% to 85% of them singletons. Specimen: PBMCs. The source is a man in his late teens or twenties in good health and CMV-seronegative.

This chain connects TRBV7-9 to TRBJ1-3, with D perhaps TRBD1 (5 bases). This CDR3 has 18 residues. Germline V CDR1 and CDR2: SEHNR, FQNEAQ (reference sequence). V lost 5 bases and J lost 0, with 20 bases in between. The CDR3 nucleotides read TGTGCCAGCAGCACTCACATCAAAGGACAAAACTCTGGAAACACCATATATTTT. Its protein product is CASSTHIKGQNSGNTIYF.

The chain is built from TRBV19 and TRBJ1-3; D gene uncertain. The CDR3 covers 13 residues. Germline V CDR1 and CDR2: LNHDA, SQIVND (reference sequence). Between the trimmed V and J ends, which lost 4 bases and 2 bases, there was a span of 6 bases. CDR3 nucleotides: TGTGCCAGTAGTAGGAGGACTGGAAACACCATATATTTT. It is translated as CASSRRTGNTIYF.

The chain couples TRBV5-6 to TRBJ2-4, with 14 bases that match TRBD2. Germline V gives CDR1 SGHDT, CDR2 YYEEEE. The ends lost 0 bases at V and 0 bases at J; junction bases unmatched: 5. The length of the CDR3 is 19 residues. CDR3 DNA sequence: TGTGCCAGCAGCTTGGGGGGACTAGCGGGAGTTCTAGCCAAAAACATTCAGTACTTC. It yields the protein CASSLGGLAGVLAKNIQYF.

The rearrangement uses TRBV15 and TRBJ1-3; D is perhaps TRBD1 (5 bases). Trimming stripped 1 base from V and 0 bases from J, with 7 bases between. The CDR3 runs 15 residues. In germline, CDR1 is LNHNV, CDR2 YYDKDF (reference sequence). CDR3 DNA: TGTGCCACCAGCAGAGCGGGGGGCTCTGGAAACACCATATATTTT. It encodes CATSRAGGSGNTIYF. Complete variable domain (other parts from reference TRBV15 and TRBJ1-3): DAMVIQNPRYQVTQFGKPVTLSCSQTLNHNVMYWYQQKSSQAPKLLFHYYDKDFNNEADTPDNFQSRRPNTSFCFLDIRSPGLGDTAMYLCATSRAGGSGNTIYFGEGSWLTVV.

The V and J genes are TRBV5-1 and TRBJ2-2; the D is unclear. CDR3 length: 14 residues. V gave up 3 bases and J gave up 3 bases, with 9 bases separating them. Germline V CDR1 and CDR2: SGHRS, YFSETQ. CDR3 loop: CASSSRSDTGELFF. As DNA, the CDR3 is TGCGCCAGCAGCTCGAGGAGTGACACCGGGGAGCTGTTTTTT.

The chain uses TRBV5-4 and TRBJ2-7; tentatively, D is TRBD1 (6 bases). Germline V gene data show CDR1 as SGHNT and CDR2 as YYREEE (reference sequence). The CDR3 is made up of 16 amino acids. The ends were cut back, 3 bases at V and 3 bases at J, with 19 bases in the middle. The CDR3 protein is CASSSSAGDTYYEQYF. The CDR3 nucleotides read TGTGCCAGCAGCTCCTCCGCAGGGGACACTTACTACGAGCAGTACTTC.

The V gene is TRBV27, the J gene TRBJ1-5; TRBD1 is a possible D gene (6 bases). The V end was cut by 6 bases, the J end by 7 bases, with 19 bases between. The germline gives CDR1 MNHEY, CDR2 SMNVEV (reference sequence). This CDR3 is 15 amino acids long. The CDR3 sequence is CASRSTQSQGQPQHF. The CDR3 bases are TGTGCCAGCAGATCTACCCAATCCCAGGGGCAGCCCCAGCATTTT.

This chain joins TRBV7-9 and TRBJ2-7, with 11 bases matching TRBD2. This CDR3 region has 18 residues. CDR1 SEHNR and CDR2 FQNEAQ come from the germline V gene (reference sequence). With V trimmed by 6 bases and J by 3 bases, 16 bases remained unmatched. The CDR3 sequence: CASRPRTSGSSVVYEQYF. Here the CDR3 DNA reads TGTGCCAGCAGACCGAGGACTAGCGGGTCCTCTGTTGTCTACGAGCAGTACTTC.

The CDR3 nucleotides are TGTGCCAGCAGTTCAGGGACAGGGGACAATGGCTACACCTTC. Translation gives CASSSGTGDNGYTF. The chain employs TRBV6-5 and TRBJ1-2, with 10 positions matching TRBD1. CDR1 and CDR2 (germline): MNHEY, SVGAGI. V lost 4 bases and J lost 6; bases outside the gene matches: 5. The length of the CDR3 is 14 residues.

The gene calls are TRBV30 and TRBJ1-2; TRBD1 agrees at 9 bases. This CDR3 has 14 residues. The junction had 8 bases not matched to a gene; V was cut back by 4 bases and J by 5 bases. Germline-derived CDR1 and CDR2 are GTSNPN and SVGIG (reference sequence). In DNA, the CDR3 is TGTGCCTGGAAGTGGCCGGGACAGGGTTATGGCTACACCTTC. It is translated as CAWKWPGQGYGYTF.

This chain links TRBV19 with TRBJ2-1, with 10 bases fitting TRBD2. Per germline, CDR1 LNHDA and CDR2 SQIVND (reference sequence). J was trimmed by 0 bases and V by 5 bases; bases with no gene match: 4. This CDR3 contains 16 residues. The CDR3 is CASSPIAGGSYNEQFF. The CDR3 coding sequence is TGTGCCAGTAGTCCTATAGCGGGAGGCTCCTACAATGAGCAGTTCTTC.

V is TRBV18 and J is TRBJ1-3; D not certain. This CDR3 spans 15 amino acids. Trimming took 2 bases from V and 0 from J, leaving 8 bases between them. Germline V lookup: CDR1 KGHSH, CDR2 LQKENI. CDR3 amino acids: CASSPSLSSGNTIYF. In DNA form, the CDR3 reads TGTGCCAGCTCACCATCCCTTTCCTCTGGAAACACCATATATTTT.